This T cell receptor beta chain was recovered during a study (dated by TCRdb to the mid-2010s). A note on the overall study: The study set out to test whether tumor-infiltrating Tregs in breast cancer get recruited from blood Tregs or are instead converted in situ from other CD4+ T cell subsets. The investigation overall reported the following: The larger-cohort validation was restricted to a single TCR beta V-J rearrangement rather than whole repertoires. In terms of TCR gene usage, tumor memory CD4+ T cells clustered together with blood and lymph node memory CD4+ cells, as well as with lymph node naive CD4+ cells. The TCR alpha and beta sequences of tumor-infiltrating Tregs showed the greatest overlap with tumor naive CD4+ T cells, followed by blood naive CD4+ T cells.

Full-length TCR variable regions were amplified by 5' RACE PCR using constant-region reverse primers, and then by semi-nested PCR using Nested Universal Primer A. The ReliaPrep RNA Cell Miniprep System was used to extract total RNA, which was then reverse transcribed into 5'RACE-ready cDNA with the SMARTer RACE 5'/3' Kit. An Illumina MiSeq was used to sequence the full-length TCR alpha and beta libraries, which had been barcoded with multiplex adaptors. The paper's processing steps were these. For each of nine subset-tissue groups, sequencing data from the five patients were pooled, and the groups were then compared using unsupervised clustering of TCR gene usage. The Morisita-Horn index was used to calculate repertoire similarity, with shared sequences weighted by how much each contributed to each repertoire. TCRdb cleaned the public reads at Q25 with fastp, built clones with MiXCR and kept in-frame beta chains. Every CDR3 protein is listed once, alongside the most common genes and DNA of its rows. What appears here as the V and J calls and clone size reflects TCRdb's work, not the paper's. The sample records approximately 60,000 distinct CDR3 sequences, roughly 20% of which are singletons. Roughly 2.9% of the sample lies in the top ten.

This clonotype was detected a few times. No cognate antigen has been identified for it. Qualities for individual bases were not recorded, and no much larger clone is one base off. Tregs were isolated as CD4+CD25+CD127-/low cells. Tregs, naive and memory CD4+ T cells from tumor, blood and ipsilateral draining lymph nodes of a handful of breast cancer patients underwent full-length TCR alpha and beta sequencing. Tumor tissue, along with lymph nodes from ipsilateral axillary dissection, was perfused with PBS, minced, and then digested using collagenase I and hyaluronidase. A purity exceeding 90% was confirmed by FACS for the sorted cell populations. The CDR3 covers 13 residues, taking in both the cysteine and the phenylalanine. CDR3 DNA is the only sequence kept; it has 39 bases, read in frame from the first base. V loses 7 bases, J loses 5 bases, and the germline ends lie 11 bases apart. CDR1 and CDR2, per the germline V gene (reference sequence), are SEHNR and FQNEAQ.

The source is a female donor with breast cancer. The sequence is built from TRBV7-9 and TRBJ1-4, with the D gene not confidently named. What was sequenced was tumor-infiltrating Tregs sorted from the breast tumor. CDR3 reads: CASKMQENEKLFF. DNA sequence: TGTGCCAGCAAAATGCAGGAAAATGAAAAACTGTTTTTT.